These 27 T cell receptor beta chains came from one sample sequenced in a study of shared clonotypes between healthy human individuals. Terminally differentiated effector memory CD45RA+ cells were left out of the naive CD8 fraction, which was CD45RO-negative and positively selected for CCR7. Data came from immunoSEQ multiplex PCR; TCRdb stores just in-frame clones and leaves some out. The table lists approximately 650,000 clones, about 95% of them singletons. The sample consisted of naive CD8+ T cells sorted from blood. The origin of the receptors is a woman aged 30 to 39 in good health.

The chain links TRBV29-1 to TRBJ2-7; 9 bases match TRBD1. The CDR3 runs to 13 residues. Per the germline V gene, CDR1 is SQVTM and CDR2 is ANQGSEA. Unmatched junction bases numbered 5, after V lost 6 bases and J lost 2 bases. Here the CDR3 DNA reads TGCAGCGTGAAGGACAGGGGCCCCTACGAGCAGTACTTC. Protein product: CSVKDRGPYEQYF.

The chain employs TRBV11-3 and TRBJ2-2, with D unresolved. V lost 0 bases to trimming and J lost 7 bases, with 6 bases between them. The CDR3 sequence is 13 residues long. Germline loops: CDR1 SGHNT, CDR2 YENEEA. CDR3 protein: CASSLDGIGELFF. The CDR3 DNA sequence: TGTGCCAGCAGCTTAGACGGAATCGGGGAGCTGTTTTTT.

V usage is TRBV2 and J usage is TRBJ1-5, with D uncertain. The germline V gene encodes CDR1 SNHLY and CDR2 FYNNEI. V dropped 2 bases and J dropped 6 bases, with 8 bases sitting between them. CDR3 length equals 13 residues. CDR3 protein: CASSESTVQPQHF. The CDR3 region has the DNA TGTGCCAGCAGTGAATCAACAGTTCAGCCCCAGCATTTT.

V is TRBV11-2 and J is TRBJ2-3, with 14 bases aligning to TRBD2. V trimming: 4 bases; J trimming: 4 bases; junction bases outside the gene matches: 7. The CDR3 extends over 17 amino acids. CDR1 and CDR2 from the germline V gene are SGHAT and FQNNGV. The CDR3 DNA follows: TGTGCCAGCAGCTCTATGGGACTAGCGGGAGTTTCAGATACGCAGTATTTT. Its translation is CASSSMGLAGVSDTQYF.

The CDR3 sequence: CASSLPWVGTNEKLFF. Written as DNA, the CDR3 is TGTGCCAGCAGTTTGCCTTGGGTGGGGACTAATGAAAAACTGTTTTTT. The V gene is TRBV28, the J gene TRBJ1-4, with D unresolved. The CDR3 sequence is 16 residues long. V lost 3 bases to trimming and J lost 2 bases, with 13 bases between them. Germline V gene sequence: CDR1 MDHEN, CDR2 SYDVKM.

The CDR3 nucleotides read TGTGCCAGCAGCTTGGGAGGGCCCGGTGAGCAGTTCTTC. As protein: CASSLGGPGEQFF. The chain joins TRBV5-6 to TRBJ2-1; the D gene is possibly TRBD2 (5 bases). CDR1 and CDR2 (germline): SGHDT, YYEEEE. The CDR3 totals 13 residues. With 0 bases removed from V and 9 bases from J, the gap between germline ends came to 10 bases.

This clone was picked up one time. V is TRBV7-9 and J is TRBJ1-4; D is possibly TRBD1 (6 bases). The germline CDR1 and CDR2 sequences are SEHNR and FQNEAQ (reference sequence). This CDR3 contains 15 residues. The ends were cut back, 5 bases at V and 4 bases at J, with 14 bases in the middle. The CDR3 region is CASSAIQGLNEKLFF. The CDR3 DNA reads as TGTGCCAGCAGCGCCATACAGGGACTTAATGAAAAACTGTTTTTT.

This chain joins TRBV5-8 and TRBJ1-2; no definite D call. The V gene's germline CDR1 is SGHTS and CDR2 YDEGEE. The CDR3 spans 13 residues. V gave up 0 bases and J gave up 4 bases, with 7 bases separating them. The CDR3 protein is CASSLGSGYGYTF. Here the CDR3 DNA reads TGTGCCAGCAGCTTGGGCTCGGGCTATGGCTACACCTTC. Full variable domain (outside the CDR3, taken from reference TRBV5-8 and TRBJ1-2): EAGVTQSPTHLIKTRGQQATLRCSPISGHTSVYWYQQALGLGLQFLLWYDEGEERNRGNFPPRFSGRQFPNYSSELNVNALELEDSALYLCASSLGSGYGYTFGSGTRLTVV.

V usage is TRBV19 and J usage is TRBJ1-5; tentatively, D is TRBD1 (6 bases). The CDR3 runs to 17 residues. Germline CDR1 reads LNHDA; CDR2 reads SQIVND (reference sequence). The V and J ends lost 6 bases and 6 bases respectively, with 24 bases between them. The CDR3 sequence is CASRMGFKGGYGQPQHF. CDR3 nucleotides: TGTGCCAGTAGAATGGGGTTTAAGGGGGGTTACGGTCAGCCCCAGCATTTT.

In DNA, the CDR3 is TGTGCCAGCAGTTTGACTAGCGGACACGAGCAGTACTTC. Its protein is CASSLTSGHEQYF. This rearrangement joins TRBV27 to TRBJ2-7; TRBD2 matches at 9 bases. The CDR3 totals 13 residues. Germline-derived CDR1 and CDR2 are MNHEY and SMNVEV (reference sequence). Trimming cost V 3 bases and J 5 bases; bases outside gene matches: 2.

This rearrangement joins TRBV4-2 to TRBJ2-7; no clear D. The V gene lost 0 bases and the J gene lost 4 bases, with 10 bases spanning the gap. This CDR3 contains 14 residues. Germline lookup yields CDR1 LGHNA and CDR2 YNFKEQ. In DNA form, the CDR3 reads TGTGCCAGCAGCCAAGATTGGAGTTCATACGAGCAGTACTTC. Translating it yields CASSQDWSSYEQYF.

The CDR3 bases are TGCGCCAGCAGCCTCCGGGTTCAAGCGATGGAGACCCAGTACTTC. Translating it yields CASSLRVQAMETQYF. The rearrangement uses TRBV4-1 and TRBJ2-5; D is unclear. CDR1 MGHRA and CDR2 YSYEKL come from the germline V gene. V lost 4 bases to trimming and J lost 5 bases, with 17 bases between them. The CDR3 covers 15 residues.

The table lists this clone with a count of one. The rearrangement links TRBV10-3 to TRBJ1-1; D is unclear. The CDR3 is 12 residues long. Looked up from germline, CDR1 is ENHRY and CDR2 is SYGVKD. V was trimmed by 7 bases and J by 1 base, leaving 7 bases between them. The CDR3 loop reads CAINAGNTEAFF. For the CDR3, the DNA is TGTGCCATCAACGCAGGGAACACTGAAGCTTTCTTT.

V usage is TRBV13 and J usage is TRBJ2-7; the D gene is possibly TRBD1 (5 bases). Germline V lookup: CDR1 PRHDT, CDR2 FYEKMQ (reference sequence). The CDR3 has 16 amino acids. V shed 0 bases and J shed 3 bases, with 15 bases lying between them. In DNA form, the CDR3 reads TGTGCCAGCAGCTTAGGTCTTAATACCAGGGACTACGAGCAGTACTTC. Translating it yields CASSLGLNTRDYEQYF.

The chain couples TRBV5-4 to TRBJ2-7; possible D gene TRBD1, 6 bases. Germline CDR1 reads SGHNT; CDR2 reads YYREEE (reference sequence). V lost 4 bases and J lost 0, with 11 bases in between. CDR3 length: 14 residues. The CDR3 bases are TGTGCCAGCAGCGGGGACATCTCCTCCTACGAGCAGTACTTC. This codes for CASSGDISSYEQYF.

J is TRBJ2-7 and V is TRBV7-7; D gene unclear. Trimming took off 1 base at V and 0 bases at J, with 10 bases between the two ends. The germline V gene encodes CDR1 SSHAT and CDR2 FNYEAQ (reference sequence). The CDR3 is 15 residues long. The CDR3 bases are TGTGCCAGCAGCTTAGGGACGGGCGTCTCCTACGAGCAGTACTTC. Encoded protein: CASSLGTGVSYEQYF.

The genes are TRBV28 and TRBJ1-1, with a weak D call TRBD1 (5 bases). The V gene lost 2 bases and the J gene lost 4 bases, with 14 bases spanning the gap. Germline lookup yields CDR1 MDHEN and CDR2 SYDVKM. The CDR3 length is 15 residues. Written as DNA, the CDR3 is TGTGCCAGCAGTTTAATATGGGGGTCGAGCACTGAAGCTTTCTTT. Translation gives CASSLIWGSSTEAFF. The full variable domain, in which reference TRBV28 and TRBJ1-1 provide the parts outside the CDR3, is DVKVTQSSRYLVKRTGEKVFLECVQDMDHENMFWYRQDPGLGLRLIYFSYDVKMKEKGDIPEGYSVSREKKERFSLILESASTNQTSMYLCASSLIWGSSTEAFFGQGTRLTVV.

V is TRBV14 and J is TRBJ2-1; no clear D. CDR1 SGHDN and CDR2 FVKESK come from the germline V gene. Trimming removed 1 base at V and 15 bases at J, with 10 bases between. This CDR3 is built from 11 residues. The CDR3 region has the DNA TGTGCCAGCAGCCAAGGGATCACCCTGTTCTTC. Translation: CASSQGITLFF.

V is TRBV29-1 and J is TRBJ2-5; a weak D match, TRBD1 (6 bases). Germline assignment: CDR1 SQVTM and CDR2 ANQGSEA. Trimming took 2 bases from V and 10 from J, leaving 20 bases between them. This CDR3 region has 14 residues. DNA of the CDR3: TGCAGCGTTGAATCCGAGGATCACAGGGCGCACCAGTACTTC. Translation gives CSVESEDHRAHQYF.

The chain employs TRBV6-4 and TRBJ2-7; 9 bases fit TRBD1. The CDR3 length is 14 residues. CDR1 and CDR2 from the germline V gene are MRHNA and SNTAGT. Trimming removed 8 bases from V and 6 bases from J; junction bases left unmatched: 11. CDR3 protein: CASLTTGGVSEQYF. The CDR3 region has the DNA TGTGCCAGCCTAACGACAGGGGGGGTTTCCGAGCAGTACTTC.

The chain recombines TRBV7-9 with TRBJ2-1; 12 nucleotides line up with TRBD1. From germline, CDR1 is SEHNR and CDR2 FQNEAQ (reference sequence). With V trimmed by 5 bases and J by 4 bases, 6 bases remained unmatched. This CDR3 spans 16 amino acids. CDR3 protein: CASSQGQGAGYNEQFF. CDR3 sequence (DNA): TGTGCCAGCAGCCAGGGACAGGGGGCGGGATACAATGAGCAGTTCTTC.

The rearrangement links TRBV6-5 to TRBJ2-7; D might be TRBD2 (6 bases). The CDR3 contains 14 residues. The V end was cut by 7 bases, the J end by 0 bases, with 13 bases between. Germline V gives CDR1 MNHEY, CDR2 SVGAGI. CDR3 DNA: TGTGCCAGCAAAGTGGGCGGGGACTCCTACGAGCAGTACTTC. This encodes CASKVGGDSYEQYF.

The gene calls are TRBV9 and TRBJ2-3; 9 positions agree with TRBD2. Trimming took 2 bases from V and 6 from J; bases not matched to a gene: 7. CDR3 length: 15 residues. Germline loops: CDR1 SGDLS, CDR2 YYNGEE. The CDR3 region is CASSVLREGPDTQYF. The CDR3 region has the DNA TGTGCCAGCAGCGTGTTGCGGGAGGGGCCTGATACGCAGTATTTT.

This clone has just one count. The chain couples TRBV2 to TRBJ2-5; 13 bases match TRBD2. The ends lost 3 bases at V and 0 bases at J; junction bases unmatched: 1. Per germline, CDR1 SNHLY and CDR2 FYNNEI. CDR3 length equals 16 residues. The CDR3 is CASSEGLAGNQETQYF. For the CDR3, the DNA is TGTGCCAGCAGTGAGGGACTAGCGGGGAACCAAGAGACCCAGTACTTC. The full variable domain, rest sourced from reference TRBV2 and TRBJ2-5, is EPEVTQTPSHQVTQMGQEVILRCVPISNHLYFYWYRQILGQKVEFLVSFYNNEISEKSEIFDDQFSVERPDGSNFTLKIRSTKLEDSAMYFCASSEGLAGNQETQYFGPGTRLLVL.

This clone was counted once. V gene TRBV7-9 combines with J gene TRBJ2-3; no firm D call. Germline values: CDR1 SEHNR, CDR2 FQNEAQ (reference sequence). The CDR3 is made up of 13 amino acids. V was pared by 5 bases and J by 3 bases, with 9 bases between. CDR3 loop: CASSPRLTDTQYF. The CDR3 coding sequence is TGTGCCAGCAGCCCCCGACTTACAGATACGCAGTATTTT.

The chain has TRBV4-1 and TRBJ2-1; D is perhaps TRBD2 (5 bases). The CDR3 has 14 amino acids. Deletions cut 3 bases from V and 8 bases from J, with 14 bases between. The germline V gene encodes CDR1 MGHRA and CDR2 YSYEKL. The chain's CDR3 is CASSQTTSPDEQFF. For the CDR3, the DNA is TGCGCCAGCAGCCAGACTACTAGTCCCGATGAGCAGTTCTTC.

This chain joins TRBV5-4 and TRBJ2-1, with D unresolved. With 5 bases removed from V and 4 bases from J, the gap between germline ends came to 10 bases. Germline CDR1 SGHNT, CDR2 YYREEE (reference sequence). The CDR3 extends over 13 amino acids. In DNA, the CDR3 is TGTGCCAGCAGTACGTCCGGGTACAATGAGCAGTTCTTC. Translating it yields CASSTSGYNEQFF.